Listed below are T cell receptor beta chains from one sample, sequenced in a study of blood T cell repertoires in COVID-19. Using immunoSEQ multiplex PCR, the repertoire was profiled, and TCRdb retains in-frame clones only, with some absent. The sample shows about 280,000 clones, 80% to 90% of them seen only once. Source material: peripheral blood. The origin of the receptors is a woman between 70 and 85 years old with COVID-19, enrolled during active disease. The CDR3 runs from the conserved cysteine through the conserved F or W. The order of the fields is clone size, J gene, D gene, V gene, CDR3 length, CDR3 protein, CDR3 DNA. D genes are given only for firm matches. Clone size appears in some rows only: once, few, many, or a class for an expanded clone.

few | TRBJ1-1 | . | TRBV27 | 14 | CASSLDRRGNEAFF | TGTGCCAGCAGTTTAGATCGTAGGGGGAATGAAGCTTTCTTT
. | TRBJ2-3 | . | TRBV6-5 | 13 | CASSFRSTDTQYF | TGTGCCAGCAGTTTTCGGAGCACAGATACGCAGTATTTT
. | TRBJ1-4 | TRBD1 | TRBV6-5 | 16 | CASSYLRTGGNEKLFF | TGTGCCAGCAGTTACTTGCGGACAGGGGGCAATGAAAAACTGTTTTTT
. | TRBJ2-5 | TRBD2 | TRBV9 | 16 | CASSPISGGEVETQYF | TGTGCCAGCAGCCCCATTAGCGGGGGGGAGGTGGAGACCCAGTACTTC
few | TRBJ2-7 | TRBD2 | TRBV5-1 | 15 | CASSLMAGGVYEQYF | TGCGCCAGCAGCTTGATGGCGGGGGGGGTCTACGAGCAGTACTTC
. | TRBJ2-5 | . | TRBV19 | 14 | CASSTNQDRKTQYF | TGTGCCAGTAGTACAAACCAGGATCGAAAGACCCAGTACTTC
. | TRBJ1-5 | . | TRBV10-1 | 11 | CASSQGQPQHF | TGCGCCAGCAGTCAGGGACAGCCCCAGCATTTT
. | TRBJ1-1 | . | TRBV6-5 | 12 | CARRGLNTEAFF | TGTGCCCGCAGGGGCCTGAACACTGAAGCTTTCTTT
. | TRBJ2-2 | . | TRBV18 | 13 | CASSRVSTGELFF | TGTGCCAGCTCCCGGGTTTCCACCGGGGAGCTGTTTTTT
once | TRBJ2-2 | . | TRBV11-2 | 13 | CASSLAGTGELFF | TGTGCCAGCAGTCTAGCCGGGACCGGGGAGCTGTTTTTT
. | TRBJ1-2 | . | TRBV2 | 14 | CASSARGADYGYTF | TGTGCCAGCAGTGCCAGGGGCGCGGACTATGGCTACACCTTC
. | TRBJ2-4 | TRBD2 | TRBV27 | 13 | CASRAGRSDIQYF | TGTGCCAGCAGGGCCGGGAGGTCAGACATTCAGTACTTC
. | TRBJ1-1 | TRBD1 | TRBV5-1 | 17 | CASSFLPAQGADTEAFF | TGCGCCAGCAGCTTTCTACCCGCACAGGGGGCGGACACTGAAGCTTTCTTT
. | TRBJ1-3 | . | TRBV18 | 16 | CASSPREKISGNTIYF | TGTGCCAGCTCACCACGGGAGAAAATCTCTGGAAACACCATATATTTT
. | TRBJ1-1 | . | TRBV6-6 | 13 | CASSYGQGSEAFF | TGTGCCAGCAGTTACGGCCAGGGTAGTGAAGCTTTCTTT
. | TRBJ2-1 | . | TRBV6-6 | 16 | CASAPLWQGLYNEQFF | TGTGCCAGCGCCCCTTTATGGCAGGGCCTCTACAATGAGCAGTTCTTC
. | TRBJ1-5 | TRBD1 | TRBV7-9 | 18 | CASSLAGTGGSGNQPQHF | TGTGCCAGCAGCTTGGCCGGGACAGGTGGATCGGGCAATCAGCCCCAGCATTTT
. | TRBJ2-1 | TRBD1 | TRBV3-1/TRBV3-2 | 16 | CASSQDLGTGNNEQFF | TGTGCCAGCAGCCAAGATTTGGGGACAGGGAACAATGAGCAGTTCTTC
. | TRBJ1-5 | . | TRBV19 | 15 | CAVKSQGDSNQPQHF | TGTGCCGTAAAATCACAGGGTGATAGCAATCAGCCCCAGCATTTT
. | TRBJ2-5 | TRBD2 | TRBV18 | 15 | CASSPRSGGQETQYF | TGTGCCAGCTCACCCCGTAGCGGGGGCCAAGAGACCCAGTACTTC
. | TRBJ1-3 | . | TRBV19 | 16 | CASSKPGQSSGNTIYF | TGTGCCAGTAGTAAACCTGGACAGTCCTCTGGAAACACCATATATTTT
. | TRBJ2-7 | . | TRBV6-5 | 13 | CASSKPSMDEQYF | TGTGCCAGCAGTAAGCCGAGTATGGACGAGCAGTACTTC
. | TRBJ1-5 | . | TRBV27 | 14 | CASSTGVGNQPQHF | TGTGCCAGCAGTACAGGTGTAGGCAATCAGCCCCAGCATTTT
. | TRBJ1-6 | TRBD1 | TRBV19 | 14 | CASRETGGNSPLHF | TGTGCCAGTAGGGAGACAGGGGGTAATTCACCCCTCCACTTT
. | TRBJ2-2 | . | TRBV7-2 | 15 | CASSLLDRNTGELFF | TGTGCCAGCAGCTTATTGGACAGAAACACCGGGGAGCTGTTTTTT
. | TRBJ2-1 | . | TRBV3-1/TRBV3-2 | 14 | CASSQASSYNEQFF | TGTGCCAGCAGCCAAGCCAGCTCCTACAATGAGCAGTTCTTC
. | TRBJ2-3 | . | TRBV6-5 | 13 | CASSYSRGDTQYF | TGTGCCAGCAGTTACTCGAGAGGGGATACGCAGTATTTT
. | TRBJ2-3 | TRBD1 | TRBV5-1 | 17 | CASSARQGALMPDTQYF | TGCGCCAGCAGCGCCCGACAGGGGGCCTTAATGCCAGATACGCAGTATTTT
few | TRBJ2-2 | TRBD2 | TRBV6-5 | 14 | CASGRGGQTGELFF | TGTGCCAGCGGGCGGGGGGGCCAGACCGGGGAGCTGTTTTTT
. | TRBJ2-5 | . | TRBV9 | 15 | CASSARGSSEETQYF | TGTGCCAGCAGCGCCCGGGGTAGCTCAGAAGAGACCCAGTACTTC
. | TRBJ2-1 | . | TRBV5-1 | 12 | CASSEQGNEQFF | TGCGCCAGCAGCGAACAGGGCAATGAGCAGTTCTTC
. | TRBJ1-1 | . | TRBV28 | 14 | CASSLQGLNTEAFF | TGTGCCAGCAGTTTACAGGGCCTGAACACTGAAGCTTTCTTT
. | TRBJ1-2 | TRBD1 | TRBV4-3 | 15 | CASSLGQALNYGYTF | TGCGCCAGCAGCCTTGGACAGGCTTTGAACTATGGCTACACCTTC
. | TRBJ2-7 | TRBD1 | TRBV5-6 | 14 | CASSGGQGGYEQYF | TGTGCCAGCAGCGGAGGACAGGGGGGATACGAGCAGTACTTC
. | TRBJ2-5 | . | TRBV19 | 14 | CASSISGAGETQYF | TGTGCCAGTAGTATATCAGGGGCAGGAGAGACCCAGTACTTC
. | TRBJ2-5 | TRBD2 | TRBV5-1 | 14 | CASSASGAQETQYF | TGCGCCAGCAGCGCTAGCGGGGCTCAAGAGACCCAGTACTTC
. | TRBJ1-5 | . | TRBV3-1/TRBV3-2 | 13 | CASSLEGGQPQHF | TGTGCCAGCAGTCTTGAGGGAGGTCAGCCCCAGCATTTT
. | TRBJ2-3 | . | TRBV19 | 14 | CARTQGGVIDTQYF | TGTGCCAGGACTCAGGGCGGGGTTATAGATACGCAGTATTTT
. | TRBJ2-1 | TRBD2 | TRBV10-2 | 20 | CASSGLGGLAGLSSYNEQFF | TGCGCCAGCAGTGGATTGGGGGGACTAGCGGGGCTCAGCTCCTACAATGAGCAGTTCTTC
. | TRBJ2-7 | . | TRBV28 | 13 | CASRGAQRYEQYF | TGTGCCAGCAGGGGGGCACAGCGCTACGAGCAGTACTTC
. | TRBJ2-1 | TRBD2 | TRBV5-1 | 13 | CASSYGGYNEQFF | TGCGCCAGCAGTTACGGGGGGTACAATGAGCAGTTCTTC
. | TRBJ1-1 | . | TRBV9 | 13 | CASSVDGNREAFF | TGTGCCAGCAGCGTAGACGGGAACAGGGAGGCTTTCTTT
. | TRBJ1-2 | . | TRBV30 | 13 | CAWKVSGFYGYTF | TGTGCCTGGAAGGTGTCAGGGTTCTATGGCTACACCTTC